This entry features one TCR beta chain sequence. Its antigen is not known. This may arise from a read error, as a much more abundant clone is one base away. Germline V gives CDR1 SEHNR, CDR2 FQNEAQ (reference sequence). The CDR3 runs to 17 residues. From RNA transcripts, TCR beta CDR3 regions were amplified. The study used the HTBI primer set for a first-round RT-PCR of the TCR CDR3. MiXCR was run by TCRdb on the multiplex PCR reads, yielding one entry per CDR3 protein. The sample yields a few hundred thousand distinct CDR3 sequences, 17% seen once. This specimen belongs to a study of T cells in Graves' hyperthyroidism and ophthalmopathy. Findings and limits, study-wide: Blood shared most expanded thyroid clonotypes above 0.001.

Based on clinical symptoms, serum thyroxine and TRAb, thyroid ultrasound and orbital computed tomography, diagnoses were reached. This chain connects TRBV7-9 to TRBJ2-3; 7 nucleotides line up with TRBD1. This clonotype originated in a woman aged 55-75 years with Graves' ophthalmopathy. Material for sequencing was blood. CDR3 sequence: CASGFRPTGLSTDTQYF. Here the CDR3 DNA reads TGTGCCAGCGGCTTCCGCCCGACAGGGCTAAGCACAGATACGCAGTATTTT. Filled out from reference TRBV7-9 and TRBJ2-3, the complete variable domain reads DTGVSQNPRHKITKRGQNVTFRCDPISEHNRLYWYRQTLGQGPEFLTYFQNEAQLEKSRLLSDRFSAERPKGSFSTLEIQRTEQGDSAMYLCASGFRPTGLSTDTQYFGPGTRLTVL.